This T cell receptor (beta chain) was documented in a study of vaccination and CD4 T cells after COVID-19. On the study more broadly: As their vaccination, participants received two doses of either BNT162b2 or mRNA-1273 vaccine. Study-level findings and limits: For convalescent patients, 304 of the 307 vaccine-specific clones analyzed were classified as spike mono-reactive. The median proportion of reactive clones detected only post-vaccination in convalescent patients was more than 65%. The study found median SARS-CoV-2-reactive clonotypes rising from about 20 to 38, not significantly.

CDR1 and CDR2 from the germline V gene are KGHDR and SFDVKD. The CDR3 extends over 13 amino acids. TCRdb reanalysed the PCR reads using MiXCR and keeps one entry per CDR3 protein. Of roughly 15,000 distinct CDR3 sequences listed, about three fifths are singletons. Remarks on this clonotype: The target antigen is unknown. Germline and junction disagree at one end, which may indicate a read error.

Material: CD4+ T cells from blood, obtained after SARS-CoV-2 vaccination. The rearrangement links TRBV24-1 to TRBJ2-5; D ambiguous. The origin of this receptor is a human donor who had recovered from COVID-19. The CDR3 protein is CVTSWGVEETQYF. CDR3 in DNA: TGTGTCACCAGTTGGGGTGTAGAAGAGACCCAGTACTTC.